What follows are 4 T cell receptor beta chains derived from one specimen sequenced in a study of a mutant IDH1 vaccine in newly diagnosed glioma. The time point denotes: baseline, week 1 (first vaccination visit). Described treatment: pre-vaccination baseline after standard-of-care therapy. Assay: immunoSEQ multiplex PCR; the TCRdb copy retains only in-frame clones and omits some. The sample has roughly 99,000 clones, 70% to 90% seen once. The sequenced sample was PBMCs, obtained from a glioma patient treated with radiotherapy, temozolomide or both. These receptors came from a woman aged 50 to 60 with glioma.

V gene TRBV30 combines with J gene TRBJ2-1, with TRBD1 matching over 8 bases. CDR1 GTSNPN and CDR2 SVGIG come from the germline V gene (reference sequence). Losses at the gene ends were 4 bases for V and 1 base for J; bases not matched to a gene: 3. CDR3 length: 14 amino acids. CDR3 residues: CAWKNRGSYNEQFF. For the CDR3, the DNA is TGTGCCTGGAAAAACAGGGGGTCCTACAATGAGCAGTTCTTC.

This chain links TRBV4-1 with TRBJ2-2; 11 bases map to TRBD2. V gave up 3 bases and J gave up 5 bases; unmatched junction bases: 8. The CDR3 loop spans 17 amino acids. The germline V gene encodes CDR1 MGHRA and CDR2 YSYEKL. CDR3: CASSQALAGVRTGELFF. The CDR3 nucleotides are TGCGCCAGCAGCCAGGCACTAGCGGGAGTTAGAACCGGGGAGCTGTTTTTT.

V gene TRBV5-1 combines with J gene TRBJ2-7, with TRBD1 matching 8 bases. There are 14 residues in the CDR3. The germline V gene has CDR1 SGHRS and CDR2 YFSETQ. V was clipped by 4 bases and J by 4 bases; unmatched bases: 7. CDR3 nucleotide sequence: TGCGCCAGCAGCATCGGACAGGGCGGGTACGAGCAGTACTTC. Translated: CASSIGQGGYEQYF.

The chain couples TRBV6-5 to TRBJ2-1, with 7 bases identical to TRBD2. The CDR3 consists of 15 residues. The V and J ends lost 7 bases and 0 bases, in that order; junction bases with no gene match: 6. Germline V gene sequence: CDR1 MNHEY, CDR2 SVGAGI. CDR3 in DNA: TGTGCCAGCAACCTAGCGGTTAGCTCCTACAATGAGCAGTTCTTC. Encoded protein: CASNLAVSSYNEQFF.